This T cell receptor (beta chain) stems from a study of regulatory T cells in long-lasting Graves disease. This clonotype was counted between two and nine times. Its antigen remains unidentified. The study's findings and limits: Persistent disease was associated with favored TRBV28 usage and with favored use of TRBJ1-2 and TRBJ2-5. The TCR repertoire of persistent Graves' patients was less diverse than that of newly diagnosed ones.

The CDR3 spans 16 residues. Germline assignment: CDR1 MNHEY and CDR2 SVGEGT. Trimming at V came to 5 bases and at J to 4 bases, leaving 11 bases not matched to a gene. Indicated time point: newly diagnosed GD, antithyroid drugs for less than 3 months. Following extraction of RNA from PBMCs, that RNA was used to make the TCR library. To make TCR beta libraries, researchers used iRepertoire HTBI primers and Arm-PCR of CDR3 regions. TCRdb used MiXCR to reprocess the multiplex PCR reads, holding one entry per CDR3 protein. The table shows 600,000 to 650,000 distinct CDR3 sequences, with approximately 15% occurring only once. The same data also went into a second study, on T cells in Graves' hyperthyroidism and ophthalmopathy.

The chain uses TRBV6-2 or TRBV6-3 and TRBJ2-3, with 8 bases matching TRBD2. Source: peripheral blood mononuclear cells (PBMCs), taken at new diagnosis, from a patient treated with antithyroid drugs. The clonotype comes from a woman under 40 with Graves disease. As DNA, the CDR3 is TGTGCCAGCAGTGAAGGAGTCGGGAGGGCAGCAGATACGCAGTATTTT. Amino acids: CASSEGVGRAADTQYF.